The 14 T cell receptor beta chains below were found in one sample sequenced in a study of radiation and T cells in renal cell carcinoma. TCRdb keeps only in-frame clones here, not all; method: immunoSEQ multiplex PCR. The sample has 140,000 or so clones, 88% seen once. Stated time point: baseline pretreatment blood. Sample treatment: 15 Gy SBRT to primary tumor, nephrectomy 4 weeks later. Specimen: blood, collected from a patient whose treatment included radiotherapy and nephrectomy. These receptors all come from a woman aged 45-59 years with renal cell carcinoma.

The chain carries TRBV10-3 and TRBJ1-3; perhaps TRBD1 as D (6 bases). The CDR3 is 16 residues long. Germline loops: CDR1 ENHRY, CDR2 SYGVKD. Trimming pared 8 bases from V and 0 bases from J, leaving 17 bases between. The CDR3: CAISGGGTSSGNTIYF. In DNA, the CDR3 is TGTGCCATCTCCGGGGGGGGCACTAGCTCTGGAAACACCATATATTTT.

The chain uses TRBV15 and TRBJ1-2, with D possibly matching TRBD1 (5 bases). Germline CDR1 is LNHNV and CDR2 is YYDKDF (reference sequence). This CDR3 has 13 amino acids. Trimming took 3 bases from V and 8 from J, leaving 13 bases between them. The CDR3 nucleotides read TGTGCCACCAGCAGGGGGGGTCGTTGGGGCTACACCTTC. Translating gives CATSRGGRWGYTF.

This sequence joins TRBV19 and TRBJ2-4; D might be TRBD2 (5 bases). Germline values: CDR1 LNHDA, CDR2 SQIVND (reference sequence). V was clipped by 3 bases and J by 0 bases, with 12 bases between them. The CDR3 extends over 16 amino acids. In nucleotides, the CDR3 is TGTGCCAGTAGTATCCAAGGAGCGGTAGCCAAAAACATTCAGTACTTC. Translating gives CASSIQGAVAKNIQYF.

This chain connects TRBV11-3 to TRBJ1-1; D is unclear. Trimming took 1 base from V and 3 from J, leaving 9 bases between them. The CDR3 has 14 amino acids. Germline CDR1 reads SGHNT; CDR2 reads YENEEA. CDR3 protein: CASSLGGAYTEAFF. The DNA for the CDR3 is TGTGCCAGCAGCTTAGGGGGTGCGTACACTGAAGCTTTCTTT.

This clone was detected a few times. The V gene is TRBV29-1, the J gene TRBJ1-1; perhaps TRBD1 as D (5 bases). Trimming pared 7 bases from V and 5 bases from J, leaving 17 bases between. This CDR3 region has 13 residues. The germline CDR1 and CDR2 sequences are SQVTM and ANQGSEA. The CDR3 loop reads CSACPSGGTEAFF. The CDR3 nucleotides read TGCAGCGCCTGTCCTAGCGGGGGAACTGAAGCTTTCTTT.

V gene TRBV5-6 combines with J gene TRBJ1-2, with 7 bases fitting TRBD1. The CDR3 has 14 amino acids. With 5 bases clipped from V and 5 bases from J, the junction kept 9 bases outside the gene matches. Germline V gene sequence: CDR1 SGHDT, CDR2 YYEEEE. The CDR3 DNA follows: TGTGCCAGCAGATCCGAACAGGGGAAATATGGCTACACCTTC. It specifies CASRSEQGKYGYTF.

The CDR3 sequence: CASSRLGVYGYTF. CDR3 coding DNA: TGTGCCAGTAGTCGTCTCGGGGTATATGGCTACACCTTC. The rearrangement joins TRBV19 to TRBJ1-2; D is unresolved. The CDR3 consists of 13 residues. Germline CDR1 and CDR2: LNHDA and SQIVND (reference sequence). V shed 5 bases and J shed 5 bases, with 12 bases lying between them.

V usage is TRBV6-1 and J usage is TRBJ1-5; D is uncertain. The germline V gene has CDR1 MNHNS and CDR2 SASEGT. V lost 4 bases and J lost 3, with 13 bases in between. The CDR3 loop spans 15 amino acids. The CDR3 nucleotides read TGTGCCAGCAGTGCAAGGCCGGAAAACAATCAGCCCCAGCATTTT. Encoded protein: CASSARPENNQPQHF.

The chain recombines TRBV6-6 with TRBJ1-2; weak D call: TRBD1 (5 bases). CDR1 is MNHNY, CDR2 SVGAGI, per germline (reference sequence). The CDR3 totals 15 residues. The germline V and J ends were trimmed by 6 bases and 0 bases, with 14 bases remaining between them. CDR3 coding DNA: TGTGCCAGCAGCCCGAGATTGGACACTAACTATGGCTACACCTTC. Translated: CASSPRLDTNYGYTF.

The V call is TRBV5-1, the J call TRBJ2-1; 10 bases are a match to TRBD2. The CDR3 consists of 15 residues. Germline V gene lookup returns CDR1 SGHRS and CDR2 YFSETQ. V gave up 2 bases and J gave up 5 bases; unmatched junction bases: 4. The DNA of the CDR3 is TGCGCCAGCAGCTTAGCGGGGGGGCCCCACAATGAGCAGTTCTTC. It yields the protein CASSLAGGPHNEQFF.

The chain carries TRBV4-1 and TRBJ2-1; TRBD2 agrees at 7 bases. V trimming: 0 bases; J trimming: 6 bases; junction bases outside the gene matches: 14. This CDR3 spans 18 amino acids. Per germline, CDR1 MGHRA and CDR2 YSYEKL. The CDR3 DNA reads TGCGCCAGCAGCCAAGACGGTACCTGGGGGGACTACCTCAATGAGCAGTTCTTC. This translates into CASSQDGTWGDYLNEQFF.

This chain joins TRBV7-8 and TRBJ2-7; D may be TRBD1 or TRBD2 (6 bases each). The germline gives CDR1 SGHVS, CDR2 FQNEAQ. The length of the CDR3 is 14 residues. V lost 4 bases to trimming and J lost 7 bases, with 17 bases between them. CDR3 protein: CASSYTGLGREQYF. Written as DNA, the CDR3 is TGTGCCAGCAGCTATACAGGGTTGGGGAGGGAGCAGTACTTC.

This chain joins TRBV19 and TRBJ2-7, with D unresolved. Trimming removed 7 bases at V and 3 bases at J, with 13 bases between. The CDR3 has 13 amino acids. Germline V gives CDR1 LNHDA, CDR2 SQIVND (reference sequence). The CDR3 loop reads CASTLHLYYEQYF. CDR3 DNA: TGTGCCAGTACCCTCCATCTCTACTACGAGCAGTACTTC.

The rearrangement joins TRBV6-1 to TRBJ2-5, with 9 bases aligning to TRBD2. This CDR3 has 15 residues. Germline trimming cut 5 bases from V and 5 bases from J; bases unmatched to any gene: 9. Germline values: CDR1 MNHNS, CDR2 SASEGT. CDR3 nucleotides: TGTGCCAGCAGTCGAGCGGGGGGAAAGGAGGAGACCCAGTACTTC. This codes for CASSRAGGKEETQYF.